The 2 T cell receptor beta chains presented below share a single source sample, sequenced in a study of shared T cell receptors in the human thymus. Repertoires were generated with immunoSEQ multiplex PCR, while TCRdb's copy carries only in-frame clones and drops some. The data show about 540,000 clones, 75% to 80% seen once. This same sample was also part of a study on human thymus T cells.

The specimen sequenced was thymocytes. The source is a boy younger than two with a congenital heart defect.

Note on this clone: The same CDR3 arises from other DNA sequences in this sample as well. This rearrangement joins TRBV6-5 to TRBJ1-4; no clear D. Trimming removed 0 bases from V and 8 bases from J, with 7 bases in between. CDR1 and CDR2 (germline): MNHEY, SVGAGI. The length of the CDR3 is 13 residues. The CDR3 DNA sequence: TGTGCCAGCAGTTACTCGGGAGGGGAAAAACTGTTTTTT. Translated: CASSYSGGEKLFF.

The chain uses TRBV7-2 and TRBJ2-7; 8 bases are a match to TRBD2. The CDR3 runs 15 residues. Trimming at V came to 4 bases and at J to 3 bases, leaving 8 bases not matched to a gene. CDR1 is SGHTA and CDR2 is FQGNSA in the germline V gene. In nucleotides, the CDR3 is TGTGCCAGCAGCTCTAAGCGGGAGTTGGTCTACGAGCAGTACTTC. Its translation is CASSSKRELVYEQYF. The full variable domain, with the rest looked up from reference TRBV7-2 and TRBJ2-7, is GAGVSQSPSNKVTEKGKDVELRCDPISGHTALYWYRQSLGQGLEFLIYFQGNSAPDKSGLPSDRFSAERTGGSVSTLTIQRTQQEDSAVYLCASSSKRELVYEQYFGPGTRLTVT.